This T cell receptor (beta chain) was sequenced during a study of T cell responses to AZD1222 COVID-19 vaccine. Germline trimming cut 2 bases from V and 9 bases from J; bases unmatched to any gene: 9. Germline values: CDR1 SGHTS, CDR2 YDEGEE. The CDR3 extends over 15 amino acids. TCRdb's copy holds only in-frame clones and misses some; the assay was immunoSEQ multiplex PCR. There are approximately 120,000 clones in the sample; around 87% occur only once, and around 4% lies in the top ten. This sample comprised peripheral blood, obtained 28 days after the second AZD1222 dose. This clonotype was sampled from an adult who received the AZD1222 COVID-19 vaccine. This sequence joins TRBV5-8 and TRBJ2-1; the match to TRBD2 covers 9 bases. CDR3 region: CASSFHGREGTEQFF. In DNA form, the CDR3 reads TGTGCCAGCAGCTTCCATGGGCGGGAGGGCACTGAGCAGTTCTTC.